This TCR beta chain was recorded in a study of cytomegalovirus exposure and HLA in healthy donors. Study conclusions and caveats: Later analysis showed most CMV-associated TCR beta chains appearing HLA-restricted. It was about 150 TCR beta chains that were listed as cytomegalovirus-associated. V- and J-gene trimming of TCR beta was linked (in a later analysis) to a missense DCLRE1C variant.

Use of 60 Vbeta and 13 Jbeta primers characterized the PCR. Sequenced by immunoSEQ multiplex PCR; TCRdb stores in-frame clones only, minus some. The sample records roughly 120,000 clones, 70% to 80% being singletons. About this clone itself: The target antigen is unknown.

The V gene's germline CDR1 is MGHRA and CDR2 YSYEKL. The ends were cut back, 2 bases at V and 7 bases at J, with 11 bases in the middle. This CDR3 is built from 13 residues. This clonotype was obtained from a woman between 18 and 29 years old in good health and CMV-seronegative. The chain carries TRBV4-1 and TRBJ1-1; weak D call: TRBD1 (5 bases). The sample was PBMCs. The CDR3 sequence: CASSQQGSSEAFF. The CDR3 DNA reads TGCGCCAGCAGCCAACAGGGATCTAGTGAAGCTTTCTTT.